Listed below are T cell receptor beta chains from one sample, sequenced in a study of shared clonotypes between healthy human individuals. The protocol was immunoSEQ multiplex PCR, while the TCRdb copy is restricted to in-frame clones and leaves out a portion. The data show about 480,000 clones, around 79% seen once. The sequencing input was PBMCs. Receptors were obtained from a woman aged 40 to 50 in good health. Some clones in this sample may be carry-over from other donors' samples. The CDR3 runs from the conserved cysteine through the conserved F or W. The order of the fields is CDR3 length, D gene, clone size, J gene, V gene, CDR3 protein, CDR3 DNA. D genes are given only for firm matches. Not every row has a clone size; where given, it reads once, few, many or a size class.

16 | TRBD1 | many | TRBJ2-3 | TRBV28 | CASGSPSGQGTDTQYF | TGTGCCAGCGGCTCCCCCTCGGGACAGGGGACAGATACGCAGTATTTT
15 | - | - | TRBJ2-1 | TRBV27 | CASSLGTSSYNEQFF | TGTGCCAGCAGTTTGGGGACAAGCTCCTACAATGAGCAGTTCTTC
14 | - | - | TRBJ2-5 | TRBV6-5 | CASSYGPQRETQYF | TGTGCCAGCAGTTACGGGCCCCAAAGGGAGACCCAGTACTTC
13 | - | - | TRBJ2-3 | TRBV6-5 | CATLADKTDTQYF | TGTGCCACATTAGCGGATAAAACAGATACGCAGTATTTT
15 | TRBD1 | once | TRBJ1-2 | TRBV4-2 | CASSQVGTEGYGYTF | TGTGCCAGCAGCCAAGTAGGGACAGAGGGCTATGGCTACACCTTC
14 | - | - | TRBJ2-7 | TRBV4-2 | CASSHTRISYEQYF | TGTGCCAGCAGCCATACACGAATCTCCTACGAGCAGTACTTC
14 | TRBD1 | - | TRBJ2-7 | TRBV6-5 | CASREGTGAYEQYF | TGTGCCAGCAGAGAGGGGACAGGGGCCTACGAGCAGTACTTC
15 | - | - | TRBJ2-7 | TRBV6-5 | CASSYTTGNSYEQYF | TGTGCCAGCAGTTACACCACAGGGAACTCCTACGAGCAGTACTTC
15 | - | many | TRBJ2-5 | TRBV2 | CASRTGQTAAETQYF | TGTGCCAGCAGAACCGGACAGACTGCGGCCGAGACCCAGTACTTC
17 | TRBD2 | - | TRBJ2-3 | TRBV7-2 | CASSLSPAGGPVDTQYF | TGTGCCAGCAGCTTATCTCCAGCGGGAGGGCCTGTAGATACGCAGTATTTT
15 | TRBD2 | - | TRBJ2-7 | TRBV2 | CASSLGRGSAYEQYF | TGTGCCAGCAGCCTCGGGAGGGGGAGCGCCTACGAGCAGTACTTC
14 | - | - | TRBJ1-1 | TRBV2 | CASSGYGGNTEAFF | TGTGCCAGCAGTGGATATGGGGGAAACACTGAAGCTTTCTTT
13 | - | once | TRBJ2-7 | TRBV28 | CAIHGGVSDEQYF | TGTGCCATCCACGGGGGAGTTTCCGACGAGCAGTACTTC
15 | - | - | TRBJ1-3 | TRBV7-2 | CASRLQGRSGNTIYF | TGTGCCAGTAGGTTACAGGGCCGCTCTGGAAACACCATATATTTT
15 | TRBD1 | - | TRBJ2-5 | TRBV7-9 | CASSLMAGGEETQYF | TGTGCCAGCAGCTTAATGGCAGGGGGTGAGGAGACCCAGTACTTC